Listed here are 24 T cell receptor beta chains from one sample, sequenced in a study of cytomegalovirus exposure and HLA in healthy donors (dated by TCRdb to the late 2010s). Libraries came from the immunoSEQ multiplex PCR assay. The multiplex PCR relied on a mix of 60 forward primers for TCR Vbeta segments and 13 reverse primers for TCR Jbeta segments. Here the immuneACCESS table is served through TCRdb, limited to in-frame sequences with V and J called. Missing clones are a known gap in these copies; in checked studies unresolved V genes cover under half, and the rest lacks a known reason. The sample's records list 150,000 or so clones. Clones ranked in the top ten supply roughly 2% of the sample. The sequenced sample was PBMCs. The receptors stem from a woman under 30 in good health and CMV-seronegative.

The J gene is TRBJ2-7, the V gene TRBV7-8; D perhaps matches TRBD2 (5 bases). The V and J ends lost 5 bases and 2 bases respectively, with 16 bases between them. The germline CDR1 and CDR2 sequences are SGHVS and FQNEAQ. The CDR3 has 15 amino acids. In DNA form, the CDR3 reads TGTGCCAGCAGCCCACCGGGAACTAACGCCTACGAGCAGTACTTC. It codes for CASSPPGTNAYEQYF.

Details on this clone: Within the sample, other DNA sequences also encode this same CDR3. The chain carries TRBV5-4 and TRBJ2-3, with 7 bases fitting TRBD1. Losses at the gene ends were 0 bases for V and 6 bases for J; bases not matched to a gene: 4. Germline lookup yields CDR1 SGHNT and CDR2 YYREEE (reference sequence). The CDR3 is 14 amino acids. DNA of the CDR3: TGTGCCAGCAGCTTGGACAGGGGTACGGATACGCAGTATTTT. Its protein is CASSLDRGTDTQYF.

V gene TRBV10-2 combines with J gene TRBJ2-5; 13 nucleotides line up with TRBD2. Germline CDR1 reads WSHSY; CDR2 reads SAAADI. V dropped 4 bases and J dropped 1; count of bases not matched to a gene: 3. This CDR3 is built from 16 residues. For the CDR3, the DNA is TGCGCCAGCAGTGGGACTAGCGGGAGCCCCCAAGAGACCCAGTACTTC. Translation: CASSGTSGSPQETQYF.

The CDR3 DNA reads TGTGCCAGCAGCCAAGATGGGAACGGGGGACTGGAGACCCAGTACTTC. Residues: CASSQDGNGGLETQYF. This chain joins TRBV4-2 and TRBJ2-5, with D possibly TRBD2 on 6 matching bases. Germline loops: CDR1 LGHNA, CDR2 YNFKEQ. The ends were cut back, 0 bases at V and 5 bases at J, with 16 bases in the middle. The CDR3 loop spans 16 amino acids.

The rearrangement links TRBV5-6 to TRBJ1-1, with D unclear. The V end was cut by 2 bases, the J end by 7 bases, with 9 bases between. The CDR3 consists of 12 residues. The germline gives CDR1 SGHDT, CDR2 YYEEEE. CDR3 nucleotide sequence: TGTGCCAGCAGCTTTAACAGCATTGAAGCTTTCTTT. This codes for CASSFNSIEAFF.

V is TRBV5-4 and J is TRBJ2-7, with 8 bases fitting TRBD2. The CDR3 is 13 residues long. Germline lookup yields CDR1 SGHNT and CDR2 YYREEE (reference sequence). V shed 6 bases and J 4 bases; nucleotides not matched to a gene: 6. This CDR3 reads CASTRGGSYEQYV. CDR3 DNA sequence: TGTGCCAGCACCCGGGGGGGGAGTTACGAGCAGTACGTC.

V and J are TRBV5-4 and TRBJ1-5; weak D call: TRBD1 (6 bases). The CDR3 contains 14 residues. Germline V lookup: CDR1 SGHNT, CDR2 YYREEE (reference sequence). Between the trimmed V and J ends, which lost 6 bases and 9 bases, there was a span of 19 bases. The CDR3, as DNA: TGTGCCAGCACCAATGGGGGCGCGGGTCGGCCCCAGCATTTT. It specifies CASTNGGAGRPQHF.

The chain recombines TRBV11-2 with TRBJ2-3, with TRBD2 identical over 8 bases. From germline, CDR1 is SGHAT and CDR2 FQNNGV. The J segment lost 2 bases and the V segment lost 8 bases, leaving 6 bases of the junction unmatched. This CDR3 is built from 14 residues. The CDR3 loop is CASSLAGPTDTQYF. The DNA of the CDR3 is TGTGCCAGCTCTTTAGCGGGACCCACAGATACGCAGTATTTT.

The V call is TRBV29-1, the J call TRBJ1-3; perhaps TRBD1 as D (6 bases). This CDR3 is built from 14 residues. V gave up 2 bases and J gave up 3 bases, with 11 bases separating them. Per germline, CDR1 SQVTM and CDR2 ANQGSEA. In nucleotides, the CDR3 is TGCAGCGTTGAATCAGGGGTCGATGGAAACACCATATATTTT. Residues: CSVESGVDGNTIYF.

J is TRBJ1-4 and V is TRBV7-9; D call uncertain. The CDR3 extends over 13 amino acids. Looked up from germline, CDR1 is SEHNR and CDR2 is FQNEAQ (reference sequence). Trimming removed 7 bases at V and 8 bases at J, with 14 bases between. The CDR3 protein is CASTAAAGEKLFF. The CDR3 nucleotides read TGTGCCAGCACCGCGGCCGCGGGGGAAAAACTGTTTTTT.

The rearrangement links TRBV5-6 to TRBJ1-1; 7 bases match TRBD1. The CDR3 is made up of 16 amino acids. V shed 0 bases and J 2 bases; nucleotides not matched to a gene: 7. Germline lookup yields CDR1 SGHDT and CDR2 YYEEEE. The CDR3, as DNA: TGTGCCAGCAGCTTGGGGGGACAGCTTTACAACACTGAAGCTTTCTTT. Protein sequence: CASSLGGQLYNTEAFF. Supplemented by reference TRBV5-6 and TRBJ1-1, the full variable domain reads DAGVTQSPTHLIKTRGQQVTLRCSPKSGHDTVSWYQQALGQGPQFIFQYYEEEERQRGNFPDRFSGHQFPNYSSELNVNALLLGDSALYLCASSLGGQLYNTEAFFGQGTRLTVV.

The chain employs TRBV5-1 and TRBJ2-1, with D perhaps matching TRBD2 (6 bases). The V gene's germline CDR1 is SGHRS and CDR2 YFSETQ. This CDR3 comprises 15 residues. Between the trimmed V and J ends, which lost 0 bases and 12 bases, there was a span of 19 bases. The CDR3 nucleotides are TGCGCCAGCAGCTTGGGCCGCGACGGGGGTTCTGGGCAGTTCTTC. It codes for CASSLGRDGGSGQFF.

V is TRBV19 and J is TRBJ2-2, with D tentatively TRBD2 (5 bases). Germline V gene data show CDR1 as LNHDA and CDR2 as SQIVND (reference sequence). CDR3 length equals 16 residues. V was clipped by 0 bases and J by 4 bases, with 12 bases between them. The CDR3 nucleotides are TGTGCCAGTAGTATAGAGGCTAGCAGATCCACCGGGGAGCTGTTTTTT. This gives the protein CASSIEASRSTGELFF.

Here the CDR3 DNA reads TGTGCCATACACGCGACAGGGGGACCGTATGGCTACACCTTC. Its protein is CAIHATGGPYGYTF. This rearrangement joins TRBV7-9 to TRBJ1-2; 9 positions agree with TRBD1. CDR3 length: 14 amino acids. Germline CDR1 SEHNR, CDR2 FQNEAQ (reference sequence). Unmatched junction bases numbered 11, after V lost 10 bases and J lost 5 bases.

The genes are TRBV28 and TRBJ1-4; D ambiguous. Germline V lookup: CDR1 MDHEN, CDR2 SYDVKM. The CDR3 length is 11 residues. Trimming left V 7 bases short and J 14 bases short, with 14 bases between. The CDR3 spells CASNRPGNLFF. The CDR3, as DNA: TGTGCCAGCAATCGACCGGGTAATCTGTTTTTT. Drawing the rest from reference TRBV28 and TRBJ1-4, the complete variable domain is DVKVTQSSRYLVKRTGEKVFLECVQDMDHENMFWYRQDPGLGLRLIYFSYDVKMKEKGDIPEGYSVSREKKERFSLILESASTNQTSMYLCASNRPGNLFFGSGTQLSVL.

CDR3 region: CASSLGGTSYNEQFF. The CDR3 bases are TGTGCCAGCAGCTTAGGCGGGACTAGCTACAATGAGCAGTTCTTC. The chain combines TRBV7-3 with TRBJ2-1; 8 bases line up with TRBD2. The V and J ends lost 2 bases and 3 bases, in that order; junction bases with no gene match: 3. CDR1 is SGHTA, CDR2 FQGTGA, per germline. The CDR3 sequence is 15 residues long.

This chain joins TRBV29-1 and TRBJ2-1; 9 bases fit TRBD2. The germline gives CDR1 SQVTM, CDR2 ANQGSEA. V shed 6 bases, J shed 4 bases, and the junction held 4 bases outside the gene matches. The CDR3 consists of 13 residues. The chain's CDR3 is CSVPAGGYNEQFF. The CDR3 nucleotides are TGCAGCGTCCCAGCGGGAGGATACAATGAGCAGTTCTTC.

This chain links TRBV12-5 with TRBJ2-7, with TRBD2 matching over 8 bases. The J segment lost 0 bases and the V segment lost 2 bases, leaving 6 bases of the junction unmatched. Looked up from germline, CDR1 is LGHNT and CDR2 is FRNRAP. The CDR3 is 16 amino acids. The CDR3 sequence: CASGLSGGNPSYEQYV. For the CDR3, the DNA is TGTGCTAGTGGTTTGTCGGGAGGGAATCCCTCCTACGAGCAGTACGTC.

The rearrangement uses TRBV30 and TRBJ1-2; D is uncertain. The CDR3 contains 12 residues. CDR1 is GTSNPN, CDR2 SVGIG, per germline (reference sequence). V lost 0 bases and J lost 6, with 8 bases in between. CDR3 sequence reads: CAWSVSPDGYTF. In nucleotides, the CDR3 is TGTGCCTGGAGTGTATCTCCCGATGGCTACACCTTC.

The chain links TRBV4-3 to TRBJ1-3; D not resolved. Germline V gene lookup returns CDR1 LGHNA and CDR2 YSLEER. This CDR3 region has 15 residues. Trimming cost V 0 bases and J 2 bases, with 8 bases left between them. This CDR3 is CASSQELAPGNTIYF. CDR3 in DNA: TGCGCCAGCAGCCAAGAACTCGCTCCTGGAAACACCATATATTTT.

This rearrangement joins TRBV2 to TRBJ2-5, with no clear D. Between the trimmed V and J ends, which lost 4 bases and 5 bases, there was a span of 5 bases. CDR1 and CDR2 from the germline V gene are SNHLY and FYNNEI. The CDR3 sequence is 11 residues long. The CDR3 nucleotides read TGTGCCAGCAGTGTCCAGGAGACCCAGTACTTC. Protein product: CASSVQETQYF.

The chain has TRBV2 and TRBJ1-3, with D maybe TRBD1 (5 bases). V was cut by 5 bases and J by 4 bases, with 12 bases left in between. The germline gives CDR1 SNHLY, CDR2 FYNNEI. The CDR3 sequence is 14 residues long. The DNA for the CDR3 is TGTGCCAGCAGTCTCGGGACTCACGGAAACACCATATATTTT. It yields the protein CASSLGTHGNTIYF.

V gene TRBV27 combines with J gene TRBJ2-7, with D perhaps matching TRBD1 (5 bases). The germline CDR1 and CDR2 sequences are MNHEY and SMNVEV (reference sequence). V lost 0 bases, J lost 5 bases, and 8 bases lay in between. The CDR3 is made up of 13 amino acids. CDR3: CASSLSQGNEQYV. The CDR3 DNA is TGTGCCAGCAGTTTATCCCAGGGCAACGAGCAGTACGTC.

The chain is built from TRBV28 and TRBJ1-4; D gene unclear. CDR1 and CDR2 from the germline V gene are MDHEN and SYDVKM. This CDR3 region has 11 residues. Trimming shortened V by 4 bases and J by 7 bases, and 4 bases separated the two germline ends. The DNA of the CDR3 is TGTGCCAGCAGTTCGTTTGAAAAACTGTTTTTT. Residues: CASSSFEKLFF.